This T cell receptor (beta chain) originates from a study of CXCR3-negative and CXCR3-positive naive CD8 T cells. Study-level information: Across all libraries, TRB reads numbered 120 million to 150 million, with about 1.5 +/- 0.3 million in each library. General study points: TRBV-TRBJ usage was alike in naive CXCR3-negative and CXCR3-positive cells but differed in memory cells.

The libraries of TRB cDNA were prepared using 5' RACE with UMI labels. TCRdb re-called the 5' RACE reads and catalogs CDR3 proteins one per entry, DNA excluded. Listed are 48,000 or so distinct CDR3 sequences; about 15% falls within the top ten. Concerning this clonotype itself: Antigen specificity is unknown.

The sequenced sample was memory CD8+ T cells from blood. This TCR came from a human donor in good health. Some clones in this sample may be carry-over from other donors' samples.

CDR3 sequence reads: CASRNEEGVSYEQYF. The V and J genes are TRBV28 and TRBJ2-7; there is no DNA to check the TCRdb D call of TRBD1. Germline CDR1 is MDHEN and CDR2 is SYDVKM. The CDR3 length is 15 residues. Variable domain in full (rest from reference TRBV28 and TRBJ2-7): DVKVTQSSRYLVKRTGEKVFLECVQDMDHENMFWYRQDPGLGLRLIYFSYDVKMKEKGDIPEGYSVSREKKERFSLILESASTNQTSMYLCASRNEEGVSYEQYFGPGTRLTVT.